A single sample is the source of the 5 T cell receptor beta chains below, sequenced in a study of blood T cells in healthy people across ages. A J-beta primer mix and a sample-barcoded 5' primer were used in a second PCR of roughly 6 to 12 cycles. One entry per CDR3 protein results from TCRdb running MiXCR on the 5' RACE reads. Among about a million distinct CDR3 sequences, under 50% were seen once, and the ten largest hold 13%. The sequencing input was blood. The receptors here all came from a young man in good health.

This clonotype was found a few times. The V and J genes are TRBV25-1 and TRBJ1-2, with 7 bases aligning to TRBD1. The CDR3 runs 14 residues. Losses at the gene ends were 4 bases for V and 2 bases for J; bases not matched to a gene: 4. CDR1 is MGHDK and CDR2 is SYGVNS in the germline V gene. For the CDR3, the DNA is TGTGCCAGCAGTGGACAGGGAAGGAACTATGGCTACACCTTC. Translated, it gives CASSGQGRNYGYTF.

CDR3: CASSLGGLAGGYEQYF. DNA of the CDR3: TGTGCCAGCAGCTTAGGAGGACTAGCGGGAGGCTACGAGCAGTACTTC. The chain recombines TRBV7-2 with TRBJ2-7, with TRBD2 identical over 14 bases. The CDR3 length is 16 residues. V was pared by 1 base and J by 3 bases, with 2 bases of the junction left unmatched. CDR1 and CDR2 (germline): SGHTA, FQGNSA.

This clonotype was observed at least ten times. The V call is TRBV10-3, the J call TRBJ1-2; no clear D gene. The CDR3 has 12 amino acids. Germline CDR1 and CDR2: ENHRY and SYGVKD. Trimming took 4 bases from V and 2 from J, leaving 5 bases between them. The CDR3 loop is CAISGQNYGYTF. CDR3 DNA sequence: TGTGCCATCAGTGGACAAAACTATGGCTACACCTTC.

This chain connects TRBV25-1 to TRBJ2-1; D tentatively fits TRBD1 or TRBD2 (5 bases each). Germline V gives CDR1 MGHDK, CDR2 SYGVNS. CDR3 length: 15 residues. The V and J ends lost 3 bases and 3 bases respectively, with 12 bases between them. CDR3 nucleotides: TGTGCCAGCAGTGACGGGGCGACCGACTACAATGAGCAGTTCTTC. Protein sequence: CASSDGATDYNEQFF.

The rearrangement links TRBV7-9 to TRBJ2-1; TRBD2 might be the D (6 bases). The germline V gene has CDR1 SEHNR and CDR2 FQNEAQ (reference sequence). This CDR3 has 16 amino acids. Trimming removed 1 base from V and 6 bases from J, with 16 bases in between. This chain's CDR3 is CASSLEGERALNEQFF. CDR3 in DNA: TGTGCCAGCAGCTTAGAAGGCGAGCGGGCGCTCAATGAGCAGTTCTTC.